This T cell receptor beta chain was found in a study of blood T cell repertoires in COVID-19. On the study more broadly: Donors in the United States, Italy and Spain gave samples during acute or convalescent COVID-19. The cDNA or gDNA used as material had been derived from T cells, B-cell-depleted T cells, or PBMCs.

Germline loops: CDR1 MNHEY, CDR2 SVGAGI. The CDR3 runs to 15 residues. With 2 bases removed from V and 5 bases from J, the gap between germline ends came to 15 bases. Original analysis: Nucleated cell number was recorded as an estimate derived from reference gene primer amplification. The repertoire was sequenced with immunoSEQ multiplex PCR; TCRdb's copy has only in-frame clones and lacks some. D and trimming were read from the DNA, whereas the V and J calls and clone size are those reported in that table. This sample carries around 190,000 clones, 70% to 85% of them seen once, and the ten largest clones take about 13%.

Sample: peripheral blood. The receptor's source is a human donor in a cohort sampled during active COVID-19. The chain couples TRBV6-5 to TRBJ2-5; D call uncertain. CDR3 region: CASSYRFGFGETQYF. The CDR3 bases are TGTGCCAGCAGTTACCGGTTCGGGTTTGGTGAGACCCAGTACTTC.